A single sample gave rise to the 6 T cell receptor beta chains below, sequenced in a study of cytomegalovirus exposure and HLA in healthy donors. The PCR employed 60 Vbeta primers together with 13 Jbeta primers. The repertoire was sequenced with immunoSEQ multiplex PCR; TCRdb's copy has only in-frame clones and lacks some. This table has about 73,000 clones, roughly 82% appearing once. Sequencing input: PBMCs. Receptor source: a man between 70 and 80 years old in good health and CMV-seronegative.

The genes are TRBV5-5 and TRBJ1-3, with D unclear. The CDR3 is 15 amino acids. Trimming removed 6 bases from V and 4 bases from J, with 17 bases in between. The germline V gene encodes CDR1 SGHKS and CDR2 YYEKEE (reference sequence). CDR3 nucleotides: TGTGCCAGCATCCTTGGGCGTGGATCCGGAAACACCATATATTTT. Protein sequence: CASILGRGSGNTIYF. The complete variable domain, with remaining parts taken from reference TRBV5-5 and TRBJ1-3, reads DAGVTQSPTHLIKTRGQQVTLRCSPISGHKSVSWYQQVLGQGPQFIFQYYEKEERGRGNFPDRFSARQFPNYSSELNVNALLLGDSALYLCASILGRGSGNTIYFGEGSWLTVV.

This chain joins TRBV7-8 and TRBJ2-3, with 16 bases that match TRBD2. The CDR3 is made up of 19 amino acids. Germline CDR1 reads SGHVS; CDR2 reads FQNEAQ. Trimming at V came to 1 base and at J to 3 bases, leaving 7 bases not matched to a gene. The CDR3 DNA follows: TGTGCCAGCAGCTTAGTCGCGGGACTAGCGGGGGGGAAGACAGATACGCAGTATTTT. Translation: CASSLVAGLAGGKTDTQYF.

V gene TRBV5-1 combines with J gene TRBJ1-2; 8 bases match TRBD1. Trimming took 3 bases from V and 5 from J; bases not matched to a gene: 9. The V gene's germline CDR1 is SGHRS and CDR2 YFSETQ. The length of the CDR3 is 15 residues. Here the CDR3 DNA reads TGCGCCAGCAGCTGGGCCTCAGGGGGCGGGTATGGCTACACCTTC. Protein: CASSWASGGGYGYTF.

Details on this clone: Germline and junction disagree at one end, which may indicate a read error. The CDR3 nucleotides are TGTGCCAGCACCTTGGACAGGGATCTCTATGGCTACACCTTC. Translating it yields CASTLDRDLYGYTF. The chain couples TRBV5-4 to TRBJ1-2, with 8 bases aligning to TRBD1. Per germline, CDR1 SGHNT and CDR2 YYREEE (reference sequence). CDR3 length equals 14 residues.

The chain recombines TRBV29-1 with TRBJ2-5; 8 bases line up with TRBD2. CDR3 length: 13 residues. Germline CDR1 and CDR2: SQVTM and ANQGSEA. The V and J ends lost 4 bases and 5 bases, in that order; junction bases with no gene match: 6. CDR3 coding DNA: TGCAGCGTTGCAGTTGGCGGGAGGGAGACCCAGTACTTC. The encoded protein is CSVAVGGRETQYF.

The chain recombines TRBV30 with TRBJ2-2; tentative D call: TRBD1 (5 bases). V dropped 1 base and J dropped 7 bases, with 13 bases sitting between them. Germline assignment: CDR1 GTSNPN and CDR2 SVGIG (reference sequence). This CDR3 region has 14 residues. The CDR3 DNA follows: TGTGCCTGGAGTGGGCAGGGTGTGGGCGGGGAGCTGTTTTTT. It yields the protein CAWSGQGVGGELFF.